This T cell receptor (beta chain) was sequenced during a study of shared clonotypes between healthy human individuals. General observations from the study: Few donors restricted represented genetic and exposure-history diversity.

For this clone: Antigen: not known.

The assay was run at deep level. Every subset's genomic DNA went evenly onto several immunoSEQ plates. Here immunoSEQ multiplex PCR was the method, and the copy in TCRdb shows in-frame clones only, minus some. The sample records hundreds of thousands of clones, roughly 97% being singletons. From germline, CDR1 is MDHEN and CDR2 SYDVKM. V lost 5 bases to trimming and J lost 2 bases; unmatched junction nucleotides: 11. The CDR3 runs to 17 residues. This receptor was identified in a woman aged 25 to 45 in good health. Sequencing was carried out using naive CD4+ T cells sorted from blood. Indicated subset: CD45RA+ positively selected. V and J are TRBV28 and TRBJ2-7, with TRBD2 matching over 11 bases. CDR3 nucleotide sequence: TGTGCCAGCAGTGTCCTTCTACTAGCGGGAGTCACCTACGAGCAGTACTTC. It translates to CASSVLLLAGVTYEQYF.